The 2 T cell receptor beta chains in this list originate from one sample, sequenced in a study of shared clonotypes between healthy human individuals. Clones were sequenced by immunoSEQ multiplex PCR, and TCRdb holds only the in-frame ones, with some missing. Of approximately 350,000 clones in the sample, just over 95% were seen once. Sequenced sample: memory CD8+ T cells sorted from blood. The subset denotes: CD45RO+ cells pooled with CCR7-negative TemRA cells. The receptors come from a man between 25 and 39 years old in good health.

The genes are TRBV6-1 and TRBJ1-5; possibly TRBD1 for D (6 bases). This CDR3 has 15 residues. Germline CDR1 is MNHNS and CDR2 is SASEGT. The germline V and J ends were trimmed by 6 bases and 5 bases, with 17 bases remaining between them. The CDR3 spells CASRRVGGLYQPQHF. In DNA form, the CDR3 reads TGTGCCAGCAGGAGGGTCGGGGGGCTGTATCAGCCCCAGCATTTT.

This clone showed up just a few times. The genes are TRBV6-5 and TRBJ1-3; unclear D gene. Germline-derived CDR1 and CDR2 are MNHEY and SVGAGI. This CDR3 comprises 15 residues. V was shortened by 5 bases and J by 4 bases, with 15 bases between the two germline ends. CDR3 protein: CASSPGRGGGNTIYF. As DNA, the CDR3 is TGTGCCAGCAGTCCCGGACGGGGAGGAGGAAACACCATATATTTT.